These 21 T cell receptor beta chains were all obtained from the same sample, sequenced in a study of CD8+CD57+ T cells in acquired aplastic anemia. The template used for profiling TCR beta VDJ and CDR3 was genomic DNA. TCRdb reprocessed the reads with MiXCR, giving one entry per CDR3 protein. Of about 160,000 distinct CDR3 sequences in the sample, about two thirds were seen once. Sequencing was done on patients that had shown CD8+CD57+ cell expansion by flow cytometry. Sample: sorted CD4+, CD8+, or CD8+CD57+ T cells (not recorded which) from PBMCs. Receptor source: a human donor with aplastic anemia.

The chain is built from TRBV6-2 or TRBV6-3 and TRBJ1-6; D ambiguous. The CDR3 covers 14 residues. CDR1 MNHEY and CDR2 SVGEGT come from the germline V gene. Trimming stripped 7 bases from V and 4 bases from J, with 11 bases between. Here the CDR3 reads CASTRTAYNSPLHF. For the CDR3, the DNA is TGTGCCAGCACCCGGACGGCGTATAATTCACCCCTCCACTTT.

This chain links TRBV29-1 with TRBJ1-4, with D possibly matching TRBD1 (5 bases). From germline, CDR1 is SQVTM and CDR2 ANQGSEA. V gave up 1 base and J gave up 7 bases, with 13 bases separating them. The CDR3 is 14 amino acids. The CDR3 nucleotides are TGCAGCGTTGAAGTTTGGGGCGGGAGTGAAAAACTGTTTTTT. As protein: CSVEVWGGSEKLFF.

The gene calls are TRBV19 and TRBJ2-1, with no clear D. This CDR3 has 13 amino acids. Germline CDR1 is LNHDA and CDR2 is SQIVND (reference sequence). The V and J ends lost 1 base and 5 bases respectively, with 6 bases between them. The chain's CDR3 is CASSIGVNNEQFF. As DNA, the CDR3 is TGTGCCAGTAGTATAGGAGTGAACAATGAGCAGTTCTTC.

The V gene is TRBV15, the J gene TRBJ2-3; no clear D gene. Germline V lookup: CDR1 LNHNV, CDR2 YYDKDF (reference sequence). Trimming pared 2 bases from V and 4 bases from J, leaving 10 bases between. This CDR3 has 14 residues. CDR3 protein: CATSRSTLADTQYF. The DNA for the CDR3 is TGTGCCACCAGCAGATCCACCTTGGCAGATACGCAGTATTTT.

As for this clonotype: A read error may explain this, as a much larger clone is one base away. V usage is TRBV4-3 and J usage is TRBJ2-1, with 11 bases aligning to TRBD2. The germline gives CDR1 LGHNA, CDR2 YSLEER. The CDR3 totals 15 residues. V lost 4 bases, J lost 5 bases, and 4 bases stayed unmatched. CDR3 sequence reads: CASSLGLADHNEQFF. In DNA, the CDR3 is TGCGCCAGCAGCCTGGGACTAGCGGACCACAATGAGCAGTTCTTC.

The chain joins TRBV2 to TRBJ1-1; D is undetermined. Trimming cost V 8 bases and J 1 base, with 17 bases left between them. Germline lookup yields CDR1 SNHLY and CDR2 FYNNEI. CDR3 size: 15 residues. The CDR3 region has the DNA TGTGCCAGCCTTCCTCCGGGCTCGGGGAACACTGAAGCTTTCTTT. This gives the protein CASLPPGSGNTEAFF.

V and J are TRBV27 and TRBJ1-2; perhaps TRBD1 as D (5 bases). Per germline, CDR1 MNHEY and CDR2 SMNVEV (reference sequence). CDR3 length: 14 residues. Trimming removed 5 bases at V and 0 bases at J, with 10 bases between. The CDR3 region is CASSTQGANYGYTF. The CDR3 nucleotides read TGTGCCAGCAGTACCCAGGGAGCTAACTATGGCTACACCTTC.

The J gene is TRBJ2-3, the V gene TRBV7-9; D unclear. V shed 5 bases and J shed 5 bases, with 8 bases lying between them. The CDR3 totals 12 residues. The germline V gene has CDR1 SEHNR and CDR2 FQNEAQ (reference sequence). CDR3 loop: CASSPTRDTQYF. The DNA for the CDR3 is TGTGCCAGCAGCCCCACCAGAGATACGCAGTATTTT.

Only a few counts were recorded for this clonotype. The chain recombines TRBV20-1 with TRBJ2-7; 10 nucleotides match TRBD1. The germline V gene has CDR1 DFQATT and CDR2 SNEGSKA (reference sequence). With 5 bases clipped from V and 5 bases from J, the junction kept 9 bases outside the gene matches. This CDR3 contains 14 residues. CDR3 DNA: TGCAGTGCTGGACCTGACAGGGGGCAGGACGAGCAGTACTTC. Translation: CSAGPDRGQDEQYF.

Notes on this clonotype: One end of the junction is discordant with germline, which a read error may explain. CDR3 in DNA: TGTGCCAGCAGCGTAACATTAATGGATGAGCAGTTCTTC. Translated: CASSVTLMDEQFF. This chain joins TRBV7-3 and TRBJ2-1; D remains unclear. Germline lookup yields CDR1 SGHTA and CDR2 FQGTGA. The CDR3 has 13 residues.

The chain has TRBV4-2 and TRBJ2-3, with a tentative D call TRBD2 (5 bases). In germline, CDR1 is LGHNA, CDR2 YNFKEQ. The V end lost 1 base, the J end lost 0 bases, and 8 bases lay between the germline ends. There are 15 residues in the CDR3. The DNA for the CDR3 is TGTGCCAGCAGCCAAGCGTGGACTAGCACAGATACGCAGTATTTT. It translates to CASSQAWTSTDTQYF.

Notes on this clonotype: A much larger clone sits a single nucleotide away, making a read error possible. The chain uses TRBV5-6 and TRBJ2-1; 10 nucleotides match TRBD2. This CDR3 spans 15 amino acids. The germline V gene has CDR1 SGHDT and CDR2 YYEEEE. This CDR3 reads CASSFLAGAHNGQFF. CDR3 DNA: TGTGCCAGCAGCTTCCTAGCGGGGGCCCACAATGGGCAGTTCTTC.

In this sample, this clonotype turned up a few times. This chain uses TRBV20-1 with TRBJ2-7; TRBD1 aligns across 7 bases. CDR1 and CDR2 from the germline V gene are DFQATT and SNEGSKA (reference sequence). This CDR3 has 11 residues. V lost 7 bases to trimming and J lost 1 base; unmatched junction nucleotides: 1. CDR3 in amino acids: CSVTGSYEQYF. DNA of the CDR3: TGCAGTGTGACAGGGTCCTACGAGCAGTACTTC.

The J gene is TRBJ2-1, the V gene TRBV10-2, with D possibly being TRBD2 (6 bases). Deletions cut 4 bases from V and 0 bases from J, with 16 bases between. The germline gives CDR1 WSHSY, CDR2 SAAADI. The CDR3 runs to 17 residues. The DNA of the CDR3 is TGCGCCAGCAGTGGCGGAGGAGGGCCGAGCTCCTACAATGAGCAGTTCTTC. It translates to CASSGGGGPSSYNEQFF.

This sequence joins TRBV2 and TRBJ1-4; 7 positions agree with TRBD1. There are 13 residues in the CDR3. The V and J ends lost 7 bases and 8 bases, in that order; junction bases with no gene match: 7. Germline-derived CDR1 and CDR2 are SNHLY and FYNNEI. The CDR3 sequence is CASIRDSGEKLFF. The CDR3 coding sequence is TGTGCCAGCATAAGGGACAGTGGCGAAAAACTGTTTTTT.

This rearrangement joins TRBV24-1 to TRBJ2-1; maybe TRBD2 (6 bases). Germline values: CDR1 KGHDR, CDR2 SFDVKD. The V gene lost 1 base and the J gene lost 7 bases, with 13 bases spanning the gap. The CDR3 covers 15 residues. CDR3 DNA sequence: TGTGCCACCAGTGATTTCACGGGAGAGAGGAATGAGCAGTTCTTC. Its translation is CATSDFTGERNEQFF.

This chain joins TRBV12-3 or TRBV12-4 and TRBJ2-3; no definite D call. V lost 0 bases and J lost 1, with 5 bases in between. This CDR3 has 14 residues. CDR3 protein: CASSLAGRTDTQYF. Written as DNA, the CDR3 is TGTGCCAGCAGTTTAGCGGGCCGCACAGATACGCAGTATTTT.

The genes are TRBV29-1 and TRBJ1-2; D is unclear. CDR1 is SQVTM, CDR2 ANQGSEA, per germline. This CDR3 region has 14 residues. The V end lost 0 bases, the J end lost 1 base, and 9 bases lay between the germline ends. The CDR3 is CSVEDRAINYGYTF. CDR3 nucleotide sequence: TGCAGCGTTGAAGATCGGGCAATTAACTATGGCTACACCTTC.

This rearrangement joins TRBV19 to TRBJ1-1; maybe TRBD1 (6 bases). This CDR3 has 14 amino acids. The V end lost 4 bases, the J end lost 4 bases, and 13 bases lay between the germline ends. Germline assignment: CDR1 LNHDA and CDR2 SQIVND (reference sequence). This chain's CDR3 is CASSNRERRTEAFF. The DNA of the CDR3 is TGTGCCAGTAGTAACAGGGAGCGGCGCACTGAAGCTTTCTTT.

The chain combines TRBV29-1 with TRBJ2-2, with TRBD2 matching 7 bases. In germline, CDR1 is SQVTM, CDR2 ANQGSEA. CDR3 length: 13 amino acids. The V segment lost 7 bases and the J segment 5 bases; nucleotides outside the gene matches: 7. CDR3 nucleotide sequence: TGCAGCGCGCCGACTAGCCCTACCGGGGAGCTGTTTTTT. Translation gives CSAPTSPTGELFF.

This clonotype has more than one count but fewer than ten. This chain links TRBV7-9 with TRBJ1-1; 8 bases fit TRBD1. Germline lookup yields CDR1 SEHNR and CDR2 FQNEAQ (reference sequence). The CDR3 is 22 amino acids. The ends lost 5 bases at V and 3 bases at J; junction bases unmatched: 29. CDR3 residues: CASSQDNGIIRRTGNTDTEAFF. In DNA, the CDR3 is TGTGCCAGCAGCCAAGACAACGGAATAATACGCCGGACAGGGAATACGGACACTGAAGCTTTCTTT.